These 23 T cell receptor beta chains came from one sample sequenced in a study of identical twins' blood T cells. TCRdb re-analysed the 5' RACE reads in MiXCR, keeping a single row per CDR3 protein. This table holds about 370,000 distinct CDR3 sequences, over 25% found once. The sample consisted of PBMCs. The receptors shown here come from a woman between 18 and 55 years old in good health.

This chain joins TRBV3-1 and TRBJ1-1; D is undetermined. The germline V gene has CDR1 LGHDT and CDR2 YNNKEL (reference sequence). Trimming removed 5 bases at V and 6 bases at J, with 7 bases between. This CDR3 has 11 residues. CDR3 region: CASSAAAEAFF. In DNA form, the CDR3 reads TGTGCCAGCAGCGCCGCCGCTGAAGCTTTCTTT.

The chain recombines TRBV27 with TRBJ1-5; TRBD1 is a possible D gene (5 bases). Trimming shortened V by 8 bases and J by 4 bases, and 18 bases separated the two germline ends. The CDR3 covers 15 residues. Germline values: CDR1 MNHEY, CDR2 SMNVEV (reference sequence). The CDR3: CASGTLRQINQPQHF. CDR3 in DNA: TGTGCCAGCGGTACATTAAGACAGATAAATCAGCCCCAGCATTTT.

The chain joins TRBV5-1 to TRBJ2-7; 8 bases agree with TRBD1. CDR3 length: 16 residues. V was clipped by 2 bases and J by 2 bases; unmatched bases: 9. Germline V gene lookup returns CDR1 SGHRS and CDR2 YFSETQ. The CDR3 bases are TGCGCCAGCAGCTTTAGAACAGGGGGAGGACCCTACGAGCAGTACTTC. Translation gives CASSFRTGGGPYEQYF.

The rearrangement uses TRBV4-3 and TRBJ2-2; a weak D match, TRBD1 (5 bases). V lost 3 bases, J lost 5 bases, and 10 bases lay in between. The germline V gene encodes CDR1 LGHNA and CDR2 YSLEER. CDR3 length: 14 amino acids. As DNA, the CDR3 is TGCGCCAGCAGCCACATCACAGGAACCGGGGAGCTGTTTTTT. This translates into CASSHITGTGELFF.

J is TRBJ1-2 and V is TRBV20-1; perhaps TRBD1 as D (6 bases). From germline, CDR1 is DFQATT and CDR2 SNEGSKA (reference sequence). Trimming pared 3 bases from V and 3 bases from J, leaving 11 bases between. This CDR3 is built from 13 residues. The CDR3 reads CSASGGGYYGYTF. The CDR3 DNA reads TGCAGTGCTAGTGGCGGGGGCTACTATGGCTACACCTTC.

The V gene is TRBV2, the J gene TRBJ1-2; D is possibly TRBD1 (5 bases). Trimming left V 1 base short and J 7 bases short, with 19 bases between. The CDR3 is made up of 16 amino acids. Germline-derived CDR1 and CDR2 are SNHLY and FYNNEI. Here the CDR3 DNA reads TGTGCCAGCAGTGAAGACCTTTCAAGGGGAGTTCTTGGCTACACCTTC. Amino acid sequence: CASSEDLSRGVLGYTF.

This rearrangement joins TRBV9 to TRBJ1-2; 7 nucleotides agree with TRBD1. The V gene end was trimmed by 1 base and the J gene end by 7 bases; junction bases not matched to a gene: 7. The length of the CDR3 is 14 residues. Germline CDR1 reads SGDLS; CDR2 reads YYNGEE. The CDR3 here is CASSVTAAGGGYTF. The CDR3 DNA sequence: TGTGCCAGCAGCGTAACGGCGGCAGGGGGTGGCTACACCTTC.

Of note for this clonotype: The junction departs from the called germline gene at one end, perhaps through a read error. V usage is TRBV5-1 and J usage is TRBJ2-7; D is perhaps TRBD1 (5 bases). The CDR3 contains 15 residues. Germline-derived CDR1 and CDR2 are SGHRS and YFSETQ. DNA of the CDR3: TGCGCCAGCAGCTTAAACATAGACAGCTCTTACGAGCGGTACTTC. Protein sequence: CASSLNIDSSYERYF.

The chain couples TRBV6-1 to TRBJ1-3; D not resolved. From germline, CDR1 is MNHNS and CDR2 SASEGT. The CDR3 sequence is 16 residues long. The germline V and J ends were trimmed by 0 bases and 0 bases, with 9 bases remaining between them. The CDR3 DNA follows: TGTGCCAGCAGTGAAGCTCGGGTGAGCTCTGGAAACACCATATATTTT. This codes for CASSEARVSSGNTIYF.

This clonotype appeared many times. The V call is TRBV10-3, the J call TRBJ2-3, with TRBD1 as a possible D gene (5 bases). Germline-derived CDR1 and CDR2 are ENHRY and SYGVKD. Trimming removed 6 bases at V and 2 bases at J, with 9 bases between. This CDR3 region has 13 residues. The CDR3 loop is CAIRDTFTDTQYF. CDR3 in DNA: TGTGCCATCAGGGACACTTTCACAGATACGCAGTATTTT.

This clonotype was recorded at least ten times. This rearrangement joins TRBV20-1 to TRBJ2-3; D may be TRBD1 (6 bases). The CDR3 consists of 16 residues. Trimming took off 4 bases at V and 6 bases at J, with 23 bases between the two ends. Germline CDR1 DFQATT, CDR2 SNEGSKA (reference sequence). CDR3 region: CSAKESGTNYWDTQYF. CDR3 sequence (DNA): TGCAGTGCTAAAGAATCCGGGACAAACTATTGGGATACGCAGTATTTT.

This clonotype was counted only a few times. V and J are TRBV20-1 and TRBJ1-1; TRBD1 matches at 7 bases. Germline CDR1 reads DFQATT; CDR2 reads SNEGSKA (reference sequence). The J segment lost 6 bases and the V segment lost 3 bases, leaving 10 bases of the junction unmatched. The CDR3 has 14 residues. The CDR3, as DNA: TGCAGTGCTAGGCCCCGACAGGGATTCTCTGAAGCTTTCTTT. This codes for CSARPRQGFSEAFF.

This clonotype was counted between two and nine times. V usage is TRBV5-1 and J usage is TRBJ2-1; D is unclear. The CDR3 sequence is 17 residues long. CDR1 and CDR2 (germline): SGHRS, YFSETQ. With 0 bases removed from V and 8 bases from J, the gap between germline ends came to 21 bases. CDR3 bases: TGCGCCAGCAGCTTGGGGATCGCCGTAATGAGTAACGATGAGCAGTTCTTC. It translates to CASSLGIAVMSNDEQFF.

This sequence joins TRBV29-1 and TRBJ1-1; TRBD1 might be the D (5 bases). The germline V gene has CDR1 SQVTM and CDR2 ANQGSEA. The V and J ends lost 4 bases and 3 bases respectively, with 15 bases between them. The CDR3 contains 14 residues. CDR3 sequence (DNA): TGCAGCGTTGGAAGGGTATCGGGGGACACTGAAGCTTTCTTT. It translates to CSVGRVSGDTEAFF.

This clonotype was detected a few times. The V and J genes are TRBV6-1 and TRBJ1-2; D uncertain. The CDR3 has 13 residues. V lost 4 bases and J lost 0, with 6 bases in between. The germline V gene encodes CDR1 MNHNS and CDR2 SASEGT. The CDR3 DNA is TGTGCCAGCAGTGTCTCACCTAACTATGGCTACACCTTC. Its protein product is CASSVSPNYGYTF.

In its sample, this clonotype was seen a few times. V usage is TRBV9 and J usage is TRBJ2-1; D is unresolved. Per the germline V gene, CDR1 is SGDLS and CDR2 is YYNGEE. This CDR3 spans 12 amino acids. The V end lost 0 bases, the J end lost 7 bases, and 5 bases lay between the germline ends. The CDR3 spells CASSVEMNEQFF. The CDR3 coding sequence is TGTGCCAGCAGCGTAGAAATGAATGAGCAGTTCTTC.

This clonotype appeared a few times. The rearrangement uses TRBV20-1 and TRBJ1-1; TRBD1 matches at 7 bases. J was trimmed by 7 bases and V by 4 bases; bases with no gene match: 12. The CDR3 consists of 14 residues. CDR1 and CDR2 from the germline V gene are DFQATT and SNEGSKA (reference sequence). The CDR3 sequence is CSATHTPGQNEAFF. The CDR3 DNA sequence: TGCAGTGCTACCCACACTCCGGGACAGAATGAAGCTTTCTTT.

This clonotype was counted a few times. The chain couples TRBV20-1 to TRBJ2-2, with 7 bases matching TRBD1. This CDR3 spans 15 amino acids. Per the germline V gene, CDR1 is DFQATT and CDR2 is SNEGSKA (reference sequence). V lost 5 bases, J lost 1 base, and 7 bases stayed unmatched. CDR3: CSASRTGRNTGELFF. In DNA form, the CDR3 reads TGCAGTGCTTCAAGGACAGGCAGGAACACCGGGGAGCTGTTTTTT.

This chain connects TRBV29-1 to TRBJ2-2; D unresolved. CDR1 is SQVTM and CDR2 is ANQGSEA in the germline V gene. CDR3 length equals 11 residues. V was pared by 5 bases and J by 3 bases, with 4 bases between. This chain's CDR3 is CSVLHTGELFF. CDR3 coding DNA: TGCAGCGTTCTCCACACCGGGGAGCTGTTTTTT.

The CDR3 DNA reads TGCGCCAGCAGACCAACATTGAACACTGAAGCTTTCTTT. Its translation: CASRPTLNTEAFF. This chain links TRBV5-1 with TRBJ1-1; no clear D. The ends were cut back, 5 bases at V and 0 bases at J, with 8 bases in the middle. Germline CDR1 SGHRS, CDR2 YFSETQ. The CDR3 is 13 amino acids.

This clonotype showed up many times. This chain links TRBV29-1 with TRBJ1-3, with 8 bases aligning to TRBD1. There are 13 residues in the CDR3. V shed 4 bases and J 4 bases; nucleotides not matched to a gene: 3. Germline assignment: CDR1 SQVTM and CDR2 ANQGSEA. The CDR3 sequence is CSVVPGGGNTIYF. The CDR3 DNA sequence: TGCAGCGTTGTCCCAGGGGGCGGAAACACCATATATTTT.

CDR3 amino acids: CASSQPTGTLDTQYF. For the CDR3, the DNA is TGCGCCAGCAGCCAACCGACAGGGACGTTGGATACGCAGTATTTT. The chain links TRBV4-1 to TRBJ2-3; 7 positions agree with TRBD1. This CDR3 spans 15 amino acids. V gave up 2 bases and J gave up 6 bases; unmatched junction bases: 8. CDR1 and CDR2 from the germline V gene are MGHRA and YSYEKL.

This sequence joins TRBV14 and TRBJ2-5, with D tentatively TRBD2 (5 bases). The CDR3 sequence is 15 residues long. The V and J ends lost 0 bases and 5 bases respectively, with 13 bases between them. Germline CDR1 is SGHDN and CDR2 is FVKESK. This CDR3 reads CASSQDSERWETQYF. The CDR3 nucleotides read TGTGCCAGCAGCCAAGATTCGGAGCGGTGGGAGACCCAGTACTTC.